These 19 T cell receptor beta chains came from one sample sequenced in a study of spatial heterogeneity in lung cancer. As to time point: sample taken at primary tumor resection. Sequencing was performed on whole RNA extracted from tumor and nontumor lung tissue, or from frozen PBMC, and the material was left unsorted. TCRdb processed the 5' RACE reads anew with MiXCR; each CDR3 protein has one entry. The sample holds about 21,000 distinct CDR3 sequences, 4% to 5% seen once. This sample comprised PBMCs, obtained at surgery. These receptors were obtained from a male donor with early-stage non-small cell lung cancer.

This clonotype was observed a single time. This could be a read error, since a much larger clone is one nucleotide away. This chain joins TRBV20-1 and TRBJ2-1, with 8 bases lining up with TRBD2. CDR1 and CDR2 from the germline V gene are DFQATT and SNEGSKA (reference sequence). The CDR3 covers 13 residues. With 7 bases clipped from V and 6 bases from J, the junction kept 8 bases outside the gene matches. The CDR3 protein is CSVPGLVLNEQFF. The CDR3 DNA sequence: TGCAGTGTTCCGGGACTAGTCCTCAATGAGCAGTTCTTC.

The chain is built from TRBV12-3 or TRBV12-4 and TRBJ2-1; D assignment may be TRBD1 or TRBD2 (5 bases each). V lost 4 bases and J 1 base, leaving 11 bases between the germline ends. The CDR3 runs 15 residues. In nucleotides, the CDR3 is TGTGCCAGCAGTTGGGGGACCGGGTCCTACAATGAGCAGTTCTTC. This encodes CASSWGTGSYNEQFF.

This clonotype was detected many times. The chain employs TRBV5-4 and TRBJ2-5; 10 nucleotides align to TRBD2. The V gene end was trimmed by 4 bases and the J gene end by 3 bases; junction bases not matched to a gene: 3. The V gene's germline CDR1 is SGHNT and CDR2 YYREEE (reference sequence). The CDR3 spans 14 residues. CDR3 loop: CASSITSGEETQYF. In DNA, the CDR3 is TGTGCCAGCAGCATTACTAGCGGGGAAGAGACCCAGTACTTC.

This clonotype was found a few times. The chain has TRBV11-3 and TRBJ2-3, with D uncertain. The V and J ends lost 2 bases and 6 bases respectively, with 12 bases between them. This CDR3 has 14 amino acids. CDR1 and CDR2 (germline): SGHNT, YENEEA. The DNA of the CDR3 is TGTGCCAGCAGCTTAAGGAACAATCAGGATACGCAGTATTTT. It is translated as CASSLRNNQDTQYF.

In its sample, this clonotype was seen a few times. Since a much larger clone is just one base distant, this may be a read error. The CDR3 does not end in the conserved phenylalanine or tryptophan, so this is likely a read error. The chain links TRBV5-5 to TRBJ1-3, with 7 bases that match TRBD1. Germline V gives CDR1 SGHKS, CDR2 YYEKEE (reference sequence). Trimming removed 3 bases from V and 9 bases from J; junction bases left unmatched: 3. The CDR3 extends over 12 amino acids. The CDR3 sequence is CASSSRQGTIYI. CDR3 bases: TGTGCCAGCAGCTCCCGACAGGGCACCATATATATT.

The chain links TRBV12-3 or TRBV12-4 to TRBJ1-4; 11 bases fit TRBD1. The J segment lost 11 bases and the V segment lost 7 bases, leaving 12 bases of the junction unmatched. The CDR3 consists of 15 residues. The chain's CDR3 is CASTDGQGANRKLFF. The CDR3 DNA reads as TGTGCCAGCACCGATGGACAGGGGGCTAATCGGAAACTGTTTTTT.

This clonotype came up a few times. The chain carries TRBV18 and TRBJ2-6, with D perhaps assigned TRBD1 or TRBD2 (5 bases each). This CDR3 is 16 amino acids long. V lost 4 bases and J 0 bases, leaving 10 bases between the germline ends. Germline lookup yields CDR1 KGHSH and CDR2 LQKENI. In DNA, the CDR3 is TGTGCCAGCTCACGGTTGGGGGTCTCTGGGGCCAACGTCCTGACTTTC. It is translated as CASSRLGVSGANVLTF.

This clonotype was observed at least ten times. The chain employs TRBV20-1 and TRBJ1-3, with a weak D call TRBD1 (5 bases). V was trimmed by 3 bases and J by 0 bases, leaving 12 bases between them. This CDR3 comprises 15 residues. The germline V gene has CDR1 DFQATT and CDR2 SNEGSKA (reference sequence). In nucleotides, the CDR3 is TGCAGTGCTAGGGGACCGGGTTCCTCTGGAAACACCATATATTTT. It is translated as CSARGPGSSGNTIYF.

This clonotype was recorded at least ten times. The chain has TRBV4-2 and TRBJ2-3, with D possibly matching TRBD2 (6 bases). The CDR3 loop spans 14 amino acids. V shed 0 bases and J shed 6 bases, with 10 bases lying between them. CDR1 and CDR2 (germline): LGHNA, YNFKEQ. The CDR3 spells CASSQDPGVDTQYF. The CDR3 DNA reads as TGTGCCAGCAGCCAAGATCCGGGGGTTGATACGCAGTATTTT.

This clonotype has more than one count but fewer than ten. This chain joins TRBV6-5 and TRBJ2-5; maybe TRBD1 (5 bases). Germline values: CDR1 MNHEY, CDR2 SVGAGI. This CDR3 has 11 amino acids. Trimming took off 6 bases at V and 5 bases at J, with 7 bases between the two ends. The DNA of the CDR3 is TGTGCCAGCAGCCACAGGGAGACCCAGTACTTC. Translated: CASSHRETQYF.

The J gene is TRBJ2-5, the V gene TRBV7-9; D call uncertain. Germline V CDR1 and CDR2: SEHNR, FQNEAQ (reference sequence). V shed 5 bases and J shed 1 base, with 11 bases lying between them. The CDR3 is made up of 14 amino acids. For the CDR3, the DNA is TGTGCCAGCAGCGTCACAACTTCCCAAGAGACCCAGTACTTC. It specifies CASSVTTSQETQYF.

This clonotype was found many times. The chain has TRBV20-1 and TRBJ2-7; 7 nucleotides line up with TRBD2. From germline, CDR1 is DFQATT and CDR2 SNEGSKA (reference sequence). V trimming: 0 bases; J trimming: 3 bases; junction bases outside the gene matches: 11. CDR3 length: 16 amino acids. The CDR3 DNA reads as TGCAGTGCTAGAGATACCCCCGAGTCGGGGGGCTACGAGCAGTACTTC. It encodes CSARDTPESGGYEQYF.

This clonotype was seen repeatedly, ten times or more. This chain links TRBV6-6 with TRBJ1-2; 8 bases fit TRBD1. Looked up from germline, CDR1 is MNHNY and CDR2 is SVGAGI (reference sequence). The CDR3 sequence is 16 residues long. V lost 7 bases and J lost 0; bases outside the gene matches: 10. The CDR3 sequence is CASTNRGDDTNYGYTF. As DNA, the CDR3 is TGTGCCAGCACTAACAGGGGGGACGATACTAACTATGGCTACACCTTC.

This clonotype has a count of ten or more. V gene TRBV5-1 combines with J gene TRBJ1-2, with 7 bases matching TRBD1. The CDR3 consists of 13 residues. After removal of 5 bases from V and 8 bases from J, the junction contained 9 bases not matched to a gene. Germline V gene sequence: CDR1 SGHRS, CDR2 YFSETQ. The CDR3, as DNA: TGCGCCAGCAGTCGCCGACAGGGCGGGGGCTACACCTTC. Its translation is CASSRRQGGGYTF.

This clonotype was observed a handful of times. V usage is TRBV5-1 and J usage is TRBJ2-5; D not certain. In germline, CDR1 is SGHRS, CDR2 YFSETQ. Trimming removed 1 base from V and 3 bases from J, with 4 bases in between. CDR3 length equals 12 residues. CDR3 DNA: TGCGCCAGCAGCTTGTCCGAAGAGACCCAGTACTTC. This sequence encodes CASSLSEETQYF.

This clonotype has at least ten counts. CDR3 residues: CASSLVRGEKLFF. CDR3 in DNA: TGTGCCAGCAGCTTAGTCCGCGGTGAAAAACTGTTTTTT. V is TRBV7-2 and J is TRBJ1-4; D unresolved. CDR1 and CDR2 from the germline V gene are SGHTA and FQGNSA. CDR3 length equals 13 residues. V shed 1 base and J shed 7 bases, with 7 bases lying between them.

V gene TRBV11-2 combines with J gene TRBJ2-5; 15 nucleotides align to TRBD2. With V trimmed by 4 bases and J by 5 bases, 8 bases remained unmatched. The CDR3 contains 17 residues. Germline V gene sequence: CDR1 SGHAT, CDR2 FQNNGV. Here the CDR3 reads CASSSHGLAGGPETQYF. CDR3 sequence (DNA): TGTGCCAGCAGCTCTCATGGACTAGCGGGAGGGCCGGAGACCCAGTACTTC.

As DNA, the CDR3 is TGCAGTGCTAGAGATGACAGTATCTATAATTCACCCCTCCACTTT. Translation: CSARDDSIYNSPLHF. The rearrangement uses TRBV20-1 and TRBJ1-6; a possible D gene is TRBD1 (5 bases). Germline CDR1 is DFQATT and CDR2 is SNEGSKA (reference sequence). The V gene lost 0 bases and the J gene lost 3 bases, with 9 bases spanning the gap. This CDR3 contains 15 residues.

This clonotype has only a few counts. The V call is TRBV6-5, the J call TRBJ2-7, with D possibly TRBD1 on 6 matching bases. This CDR3 region has 15 residues. The V gene lost 5 bases and the J gene lost 0 bases, with 14 bases spanning the gap. CDR1 is MNHEY and CDR2 is SVGAGI in the germline V gene. This chain's CDR3 is CASSRKWDNSYEQYF. CDR3 sequence (DNA): TGTGCCAGCAGTCGAAAGTGGGACAACTCCTACGAGCAGTACTTC.